A single sample is the source of the 27 T cell receptor beta chains below, sequenced in a study of identical twins. TCRdb reprocessed the 5' RACE reads with MiXCR, giving one entry per CDR3 protein. This table holds roughly 770,000 distinct CDR3 sequences, roughly 18% found once. A further study also used this sample, focusing on T cells expressing NK-cell markers.

The sample was PBMCs. Source of these receptors: a woman aged 18-29 years in good health.

V usage is TRBV6-1 and J usage is TRBJ1-2, with D uncertain. With 6 bases removed from V and 3 bases from J, the gap between germline ends came to 11 bases. This CDR3 is built from 13 residues. Germline CDR1 and CDR2: MNHNS and SASEGT. The CDR3 sequence is CASRTGNHYGYTF. The DNA for the CDR3 is TGTGCCAGCAGGACCGGGAACCACTATGGCTACACCTTC.

This clonotype was detected a few times. The chain links TRBV9 to TRBJ2-3, with 7 bases matching TRBD2. The V segment lost 4 bases and the J segment 2 bases; nucleotides outside the gene matches: 7. Germline V lookup: CDR1 SGDLS, CDR2 YYNGEE. This CDR3 has 15 residues. The CDR3 reads CASSQTAGSTDTQYF. The CDR3 coding sequence is TGTGCCAGCAGCCAGACAGCGGGGTCCACAGATACGCAGTATTTT.

This clonotype has only a few counts. This chain connects TRBV5-1 to TRBJ1-2; D uncertain. The CDR3 is 13 amino acids. Trimming pared 5 bases from V and 7 bases from J, leaving 15 bases between. Germline assignment: CDR1 SGHRS and CDR2 YFSETQ. CDR3 DNA sequence: TGCGCCAGCAGTCCAGACATCGGCGGTGGCTACACCTTC. Amino acids: CASSPDIGGGYTF.

Only a few counts were recorded for this clonotype. This chain uses TRBV4-3 with TRBJ2-7; D is perhaps TRBD2 (7 bases). Per the germline V gene, CDR1 is LGHNA and CDR2 is YSLEER. The CDR3 covers 16 residues. Trimming took 4 bases from V and 4 from J, leaving 20 bases between them. CDR3 sequence: CASSPGGTGGEYEQYF. CDR3 coding DNA: TGCGCCAGCAGCCCCGGGGGCACGGGAGGAGAGTACGAGCAGTACTTC.

V usage is TRBV6-1 and J usage is TRBJ2-1; no clear D gene. The CDR3 runs to 11 residues. Germline V lookup: CDR1 MNHNS, CDR2 SASEGT. The V gene lost 2 bases and the J gene lost 9 bases, with 5 bases spanning the gap. This CDR3 reads CASSEITEQFF. Here the CDR3 DNA reads TGTGCCAGCAGTGAAATTACTGAGCAGTTCTTC.

This clonotype was observed a few times. This chain links TRBV5-1 with TRBJ2-3; maybe TRBD2 (6 bases). The V end was cut by 8 bases, the J end by 6 bases, with 19 bases between. CDR3 length: 14 residues. Germline V gene lookup returns CDR1 SGHRS and CDR2 YFSETQ. CDR3 DNA sequence: TGCGCCAGTTCTGGAGGGAGTCCGGTTGATACGCAGTATTTT. Protein: CASSGGSPVDTQYF.

This clonotype was seen repeatedly, ten times or more. This chain connects TRBV7-9 to TRBJ1-4, with no clear D. Germline loops: CDR1 SEHNR, CDR2 FQNEAQ (reference sequence). This CDR3 spans 13 amino acids. V was clipped by 4 bases and J by 14 bases, with 17 bases between them. CDR3: CASSSGPVIGLFF. The CDR3 DNA sequence: TGTGCCAGCAGCTCTGGACCGGTGATCGGTCTGTTTTTT.

The table lists this clonotype with a few counts. V and J are TRBV4-1 and TRBJ1-2, with D possibly being TRBD1 (6 bases). Germline V gene lookup returns CDR1 MGHRA and CDR2 YSYEKL. The CDR3 covers 14 residues. V was pared by 0 bases and J by 4 bases, with 9 bases between. The CDR3 DNA is TGCGCCAGCAGCCAAGAAGGGACAACCTATGGCTACACCTTC. Translating gives CASSQEGTTYGYTF.

This clonotype appeared a few times. The V and J genes are TRBV6-5 and TRBJ2-7; 9 positions match TRBD1. V was clipped by 0 bases and J by 6 bases; unmatched bases: 12. In germline, CDR1 is MNHEY, CDR2 SVGAGI. The CDR3 covers 17 residues. The CDR3 region has the DNA TGTGCCAGCAGTTACTCGGAAAATCCGGGACAGGGTTTCGAGCAGTACTTC. Protein product: CASSYSENPGQGFEQYF.

The rearrangement joins TRBV5-1 to TRBJ2-7; D is undetermined. This CDR3 contains 14 residues. CDR1 is SGHRS, CDR2 YFSETQ, per germline. V shed 2 bases and J shed 2 bases, with 11 bases lying between them. DNA of the CDR3: TGCGCCAGCAGCTTCCTCCAGGAGCCCTACGAGCAGTACTTC. The encoded protein is CASSFLQEPYEQYF.

The rearrangement links TRBV12-3 or TRBV12-4 to TRBJ2-2; 13 bases are shared with TRBD2. The CDR3 totals 17 residues. The ends lost 4 bases at V and 4 bases at J; junction bases unmatched: 6. In DNA, the CDR3 is TGTGCCAGCAGTTGGGTGACTAGCGGGAGGTTCACCGGGGAGCTGTTTTTT. It codes for CASSWVTSGRFTGELFF.

The chain couples TRBV7-6 to TRBJ2-3; the match to TRBD2 covers 9 bases. There are 16 residues in the CDR3. CDR1 and CDR2 (germline): SGHVS, FNYEAQ. V shed 2 bases and J 8 bases; nucleotides not matched to a gene: 11. This CDR3 is CASSLFSREGGGTQYF. The CDR3 DNA reads as TGTGCCAGCAGCTTATTTTCGCGGGAGGGTGGAGGTACGCAGTATTTT. Variable domain in full (rest from reference TRBV7-6 and TRBJ2-3): GAGVSQSPRYKVTKRGQDVALRCDPISGHVSLYWYRQALGQGPEFLTYFNYEAQQDKSGLPNDRFSAERPEGSISTLTIQRTEQRDSAMYRCASSLFSREGGGTQYFGPGTRLTVL.

The CDR3 is CASRDRASGNYGYTF. The CDR3 region has the DNA TGTGCCAGCAGGGACAGGGCCTCAGGCAACTATGGCTACACCTTC. V usage is TRBV25-1 and J usage is TRBJ1-2; TRBD1 agrees at 8 bases. Trimming cost V 6 bases and J 2 bases; bases outside gene matches: 8. The CDR3 contains 15 residues. Germline V gene sequence: CDR1 MGHDK, CDR2 SYGVNS.

The chain employs TRBV10-3 and TRBJ2-1; D is perhaps TRBD2 (5 bases). Germline V gives CDR1 ENHRY, CDR2 SYGVKD. The CDR3 loop spans 15 amino acids. The germline V and J ends were trimmed by 5 bases and 0 bases, with 11 bases remaining between them. The CDR3 protein is CAISLLGGSYNEQFF. The CDR3 DNA reads TGTGCCATCAGTTTACTAGGTGGCTCCTACAATGAGCAGTTCTTC.

The chain employs TRBV19 and TRBJ1-2, with 7 positions matching TRBD1. CDR3 length: 15 residues. Germline V gene sequence: CDR1 LNHDA, CDR2 SQIVND (reference sequence). V lost 6 bases and J lost 2; bases outside the gene matches: 9. The CDR3 is CASRRDSLSNYGYTF. CDR3 in DNA: TGTGCCAGTAGGAGGGACAGCCTTTCAAACTATGGCTACACCTTC.

This clonotype was observed at least ten times. The chain carries TRBV10-3 and TRBJ2-3; tentative D call: TRBD2 (6 bases). Germline CDR1 and CDR2: ENHRY and SYGVKD. CDR3 length: 16 residues. The germline V and J ends were trimmed by 4 bases and 1 base, with 15 bases remaining between them. The CDR3 protein is CAISVVGSGRTDTQYF. DNA of the CDR3: TGTGCCATCAGTGTAGTGGGTAGCGGCCGCACAGATACGCAGTATTTT.

For this clonotype: A clone one base away is much larger, so this may be a read error. J is TRBJ2-7 and V is TRBV7-9; D perhaps matches TRBD2 (5 bases). Germline-derived CDR1 and CDR2 are SEHNR and FQNEAQ (reference sequence). V lost 8 bases and J lost 3, with 8 bases in between. The CDR3 covers 11 residues. CDR3 nucleotide sequence: TGTGCCAGCTTCGAGGGCTACGAGCAGTACTTC. This gives the protein CASFEGYEQYF.

This clonotype showed up just once. The chain combines TRBV5-1 with TRBJ2-7, with TRBD2 as a possible D gene (5 bases). The germline V gene has CDR1 SGHRS and CDR2 YFSETQ. CDR3 length equals 13 residues. V was pared by 4 bases and J by 5 bases, with 13 bases between. CDR3 sequence reads: CASSIGPGDEQYF. The CDR3 nucleotides read TGCGCCAGCAGCATCGGCCCCGGGGACGAGCAGTACTTC.

This chain connects TRBV3-1 to TRBJ2-2; D may be TRBD1 (6 bases). The CDR3 spans 17 residues. Germline V gene sequence: CDR1 LGHDT, CDR2 YNNKEL (reference sequence). Trimming removed 0 bases from V and 3 bases from J, with 14 bases in between. The chain's CDR3 is CASSQDRQGLDTGELFF. The CDR3 nucleotides read TGTGCCAGCAGCCAAGACCGCCAGGGGCTCGACACCGGGGAGCTGTTTTTT.

This clonotype was seen more than once but under ten times. This sequence joins TRBV12-3 or TRBV12-4 and TRBJ2-7; TRBD1 agrees at 7 bases. Trimming cost V 6 bases and J 2 bases; bases outside gene matches: 7. The CDR3 has 14 amino acids. CDR3 coding DNA: TGTGCCAGCAGCTCCGGGACAGCCGCCTACGAGCAGTACTTC. It encodes CASSSGTAAYEQYF.

The sample holds a few counts of this clonotype. This CDR3 reads CATSRDDTTRLTGELFF. The CDR3 DNA is TGTGCCACCAGCAGAGATGACACGACGCGGCTCACCGGGGAGCTGTTTTTT. The chain carries TRBV15 and TRBJ2-2; D gene uncertain. The CDR3 loop spans 17 amino acids. With 0 bases removed from V and 4 bases from J, the gap between germline ends came to 15 bases. CDR1 LNHNV and CDR2 YYDKDF come from the germline V gene (reference sequence). Full variable domain (remainder filled in from reference TRBV15 and TRBJ2-2): DAMVIQNPRYQVTQFGKPVTLSCSQTLNHNVMYWYQQKSSQAPKLLFHYYDKDFNNEADTPDNFQSRRPNTSFCFLDIRSPGLGDTAMYLCATSRDDTTRLTGELFFGEGSRLTVL.

This sequence joins TRBV9 and TRBJ2-3; D ambiguous. From germline, CDR1 is SGDLS and CDR2 YYNGEE. The ends were cut back, 1 base at V and 6 bases at J, with 9 bases in the middle. This CDR3 has 13 amino acids. CDR3 amino acids: CASSVHVGDTQYF. The CDR3 DNA sequence: TGTGCCAGCAGCGTACATGTTGGGGATACGCAGTATTTT.

This clonotype was seen only a few times. CDR3 sequence (DNA): TGTGCCAGCAGTGACAGGGGGCGCGGTGAGACCCAGTACTTC. This codes for CASSDRGRGETQYF. The rearrangement uses TRBV6-1 and TRBJ2-5, with 8 bases that match TRBD1. In germline, CDR1 is MNHNS, CDR2 SASEGT. The CDR3 extends over 14 amino acids. J was trimmed by 5 bases and V by 3 bases; bases with no gene match: 5.

The rearrangement joins TRBV12-3 or TRBV12-4 to TRBJ2-5, with 9 bases identical to TRBD1. The length of the CDR3 is 17 residues. The junction had 16 bases not matched to a gene; V was cut back by 6 bases and J by 5 bases. For the CDR3, the DNA is TGTGCCAGCAGCCCCGGAAGGACAGGGGAGCGTAGCGAGACCCAGTACTTC. This codes for CASSPGRTGERSETQYF.

The CDR3 protein is CASSLKSNYEQYF. The DNA of the CDR3 is TGTGCCAGCAGCTTAAAATCGAATTACGAGCAGTACTTC. The chain employs TRBV7-2 and TRBJ2-7, with no clear D. From germline, CDR1 is SGHTA and CDR2 FQGNSA. There are 13 residues in the CDR3. The V gene lost 2 bases and the J gene lost 4 bases, with 9 bases spanning the gap.

V is TRBV29-1 and J is TRBJ1-1, with D possibly TRBD1 on 5 matching bases. Germline CDR1 SQVTM, CDR2 ANQGSEA. The CDR3 spans 13 residues. V shed 4 bases and J shed 1 base, with 10 bases lying between them. The CDR3 coding sequence is TGCAGCGTTGGGCTTACAGGGAACACTGAAGCTTTCTTT. Amino acid sequence: CSVGLTGNTEAFF.

This clonotype showed up just a few times. The chain is built from TRBV10-3 and TRBJ2-2; 8 positions match TRBD2. The CDR3 has 14 residues. With V trimmed by 8 bases and J by 3 bases, 5 bases remained unmatched. CDR1 and CDR2 (germline): ENHRY, SYGVKD. The CDR3 coding sequence is TGTGCCATCGGCAGCGGGGGTTACACCGGGGAGCTGTTTTTT. It translates to CAIGSGGYTGELFF.